This is a list of T cell receptor beta chains from one sample in a study of chemoradiotherapy in HPV16-positive cancers. Using immunoSEQ multiplex PCR, the repertoire was profiled, and TCRdb retains in-frame clones only, with some absent. The sample has about 12,000 clones, about 65% seen once. This material was acquired from a patient who underwent chemoradiotherapy. The source is a human donor with HPV-associated anogenital cancer. Both conserved end residues are part of each CDR3. D genes are given only for firm matches. Rows give clone size only sometimes, using once, few, many, or a class for an expanded clone.

TGTGCCAGCACTGAGATTTCGGACAGGGGGGCCGGGGAGCTGTTTTTT,CASTEISDRGAGELFF,TRBD1,NA,TRBV28,TRBJ2-2
TGTGCCAGTAGTATTTCGACAGGCTCCTACGAGCAGTACTTC,CASSISTGSYEQYF,NA,once,TRBV19,TRBJ2-7
TGCGCCAGCAGAAGCGGAGGCTCTGGAAACACCATATATTTT,CASRSGGSGNTIYF,NA,NA,TRBV5-1,TRBJ1-3
TGTGCCAGCAGCTCGGGTACTCCTAGGGAAGCTTTCTTT,CASSSGTPREAFF,NA,NA,TRBV7-3,TRBJ1-1
TGTGCCAGCAGTGTAGGGGGCCCTGGGGCCAACGTCCTGACTTTC,CASSVGGPGANVLTF,TRBD1,NA,TRBV2,TRBJ2-6
TGCGCCAGCAGCCTAGGGGTGGGAGCTGGCGGGGAGCTGTTTTTT,CASSLGVGAGGELFF,NA,NA,TRBV4-1,TRBJ2-2
TGTGCCAGCTCACCGGACAGCCAAAATTCACCCCTCCACTTT,CASSPDSQNSPLHF,NA,NA,TRBV18,TRBJ1-6
TGTGCCAGTAGCCATAGCAATCAGCCCCAGCATTTT,CASSHSNQPQHF,NA,NA,TRBV19,TRBJ1-5
TGTGCCAGCAGTGAGCCGGCGGGCAATGAGCAGTTCTTC,CASSEPAGNEQFF,NA,NA,TRBV6-4,TRBJ2-1
TGTGCCAGTACGAATGGGGGGGGCCCTAACATTCAGTACTTC,CASTNGGGPNIQYF,NA,NA,TRBV19,TRBJ2-4
TGCGCCAGCAGCTCCGGGCCCCAAGAGACCCAGTACTTC,CASSSGPQETQYF,NA,NA,TRBV5-1,TRBJ2-5